This TCR beta chain derives from a study of CD8 T cells in ankylosing spondylitis. TCRdb independently ran MiXCR on the 5' RACE reads; one entry per CDR3 protein. The sample records roughly 250,000 distinct CDR3 sequences, less than 10% being singletons. Regarding the study as a whole: Disease-associated clones were reportedly significantly overrepresented in matched ankylosing spondylitis synovial fluid.

In this sample, this clonotype turned up a few times. Antigen: not known. The ends were cut back, 4 bases at V and 7 bases at J, with 17 bases in the middle. CDR1 is SGHRS and CDR2 is YFSETQ in the germline V gene. This CDR3 is built from 15 residues. Input material: blood, either unsorted or a sorted T cell fraction (not recorded which). The receptor's source is a male donor with ankylosing spondylitis or in good health (not recorded which). The V and J genes are TRBV5-1 and TRBJ1-4; weak D call: TRBD1 (5 bases). The CDR3 bases are TGCGCCAGCAGCGGGTCCGGGACCGGGACTGAAAAACTGTTTTTT. Protein sequence: CASSGSGTGTEKLFF.